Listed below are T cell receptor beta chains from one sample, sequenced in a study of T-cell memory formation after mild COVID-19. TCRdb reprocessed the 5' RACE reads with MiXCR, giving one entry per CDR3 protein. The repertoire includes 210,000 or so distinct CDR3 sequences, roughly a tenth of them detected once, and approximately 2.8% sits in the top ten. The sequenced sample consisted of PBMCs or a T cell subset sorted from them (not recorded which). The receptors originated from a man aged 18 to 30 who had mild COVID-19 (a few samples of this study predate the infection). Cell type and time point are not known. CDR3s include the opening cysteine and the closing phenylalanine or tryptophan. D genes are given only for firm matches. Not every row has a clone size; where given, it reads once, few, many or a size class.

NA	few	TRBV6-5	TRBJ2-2	TGTGCCAGCAGAAGGGACACCGGGGAGCTGTTTTTT	CASRRDTGELFF
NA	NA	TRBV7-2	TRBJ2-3	TGTGCCAGCAGCGGGGGGTACACAGATACGCAGTATTTT	CASSGGYTDTQYF
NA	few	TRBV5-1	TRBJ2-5	TGCGCCAGCAGCTCTCTTGGCAGTCAAGAGACCCAGTACTTC	CASSSLGSQETQYF
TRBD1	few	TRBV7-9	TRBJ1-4	TGTGCCAGCAGCTTCAATACAGACAGGGGTGAAAAACTGTTTTTT	CASSFNTDRGEKLFF
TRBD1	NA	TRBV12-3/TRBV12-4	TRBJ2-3	TGTGCCAGCAGTCCCAGGACAGGGGGGGGGGATACGCAGTATTTT	CASSPRTGGGDTQYF
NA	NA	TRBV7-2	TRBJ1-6	TGTGCCAGCAGCTTAGTCGGACACCTTAATTCACCCCTCCACTTT	CASSLVGHLNSPLHF
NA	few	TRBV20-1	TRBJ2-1	TGCAGTGCGTCGCTAGAGTTCTTC	CSASLEFF
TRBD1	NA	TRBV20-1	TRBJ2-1	TGCAGTGGAGGGCCCCGGGGACAGGGGTCCCTAAGCTCCTACAATGAGCAGTTCTTC	CSGGPRGQGSLSSYNEQFF
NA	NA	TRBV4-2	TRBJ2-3	TGTGCCAGCAGCCAACGGTCCGGGACCAGCACAGATACGCAGTATTTT	CASSQRSGTSTDTQYF
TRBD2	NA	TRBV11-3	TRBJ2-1	TGTGCCAGCAGCCCGTCCGGGACTAGCGGACTTGAGCAGTTCTTC	CASSPSGTSGLEQFF
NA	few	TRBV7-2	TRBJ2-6	TGTGCCAGCAGCAGACAGTGGACCTCTGGGGCCAACGTCCTGACTTTC	CASSRQWTSGANVLTF
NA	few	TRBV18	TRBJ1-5	TGTGCCAGCTCACCAATGGGAAGGGATCAGCCCCAGCATTTT	CASSPMGRDQPQHF
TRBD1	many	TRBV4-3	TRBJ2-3	TGCGCCAGCAGCCAACCCGGGACAGGACGCACAGATACGCAGTATTTT	CASSQPGTGRTDTQYF
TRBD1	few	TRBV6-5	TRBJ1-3	TGTGCCAGCAGCTTTGGACAGGGGCTCACCATATATTTT	CASSFGQGLTIYF
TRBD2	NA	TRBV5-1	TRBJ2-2	TGCGCCAGTACCTCGAGAGCGGGGGGGAACACCGGGGAGCTGTTTTTT	CASTSRAGGNTGELFF
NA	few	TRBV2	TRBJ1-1	TGTGCCAGCAGAGAACGAGGCCCTGAAGCTTTCTTT	CASRERGPEAFF
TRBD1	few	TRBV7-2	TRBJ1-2	TGTGCCAGCAGCTCAGGGGGCAGTCACTATGGCTACACCTTC	CASSSGGSHYGYTF
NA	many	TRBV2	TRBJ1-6	TGTGCCAGCAGTGGGGACACATATTCACCCCTCCACTTT	CASSGDTYSPLHF
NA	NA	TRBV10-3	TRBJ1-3	TGTGCCATCAGTGACTTAAAACCTGGAAACACCATATATTTT	CAISDLKPGNTIYF
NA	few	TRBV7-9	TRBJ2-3	TGTGCCAGCAGCTTAGCGCTTCGGGATACGCAGTATTTT	CASSLALRDTQYF
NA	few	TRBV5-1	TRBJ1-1	TGCGCCAGCACCCCCCTCCAAGGCCAGGGCACTGAAGCTTTCTTT	CASTPLQGQGTEAFF
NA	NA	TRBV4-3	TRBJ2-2	TGCGCCAGCAGCCCTCAGAGGCTAGGGGAGCTGTTTTTT	CASSPQRLGELFF
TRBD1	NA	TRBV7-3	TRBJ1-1	TGTGCCAGCATCTCACGTGGCAGGGGGCGCCTGAACACTGAAGCTTTCTTT	CASISRGRGRLNTEAFF
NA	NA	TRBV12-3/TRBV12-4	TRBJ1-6	TGTGCCAGCAGTCTCCTGGACCGCTTAGGGTCACCCATCCACTTT	CASSLLDRLGSPIHF
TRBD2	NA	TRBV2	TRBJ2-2	TGTGCCAGCAGCAAAGGACTAGCGGGGGTCGGGGACACCGGGGAGCTGTTTTTT	CASSKGLAGVGDTGELFF
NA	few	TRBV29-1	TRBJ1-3	TGCAGCGCCGCGAGCTCTGGAAACACCATATATTTT	CSAASSGNTIYF
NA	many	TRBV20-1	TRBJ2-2	TGCAGTGCTAGAGATGGGCCCGGGGAGCTGTTTTTT	CSARDGPGELFF
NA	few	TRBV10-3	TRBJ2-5	TGTGCCATCAGTGACGGCAGGGGTTCCTTTCGCAGAGAGACCCAGTACTTC	CAISDGRGSFRRETQYF
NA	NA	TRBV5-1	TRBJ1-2	TGCGCCAGCAGCTTGGAGGGGCTCGGCTACACCTTC	CASSLEGLGYTF
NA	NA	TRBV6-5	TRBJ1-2	TGTGCCAGCAGTTATGGGGCAGGGAGAGAAAACTATGGCTACACCTTC	CASSYGAGRENYGYTF
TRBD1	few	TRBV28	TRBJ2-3	TGTGCCAGCAGCTCCCCGACAGGGGTTGGCACAGATACGCAGTATTTT	CASSSPTGVGTDTQYF
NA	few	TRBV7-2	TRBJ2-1	TGTGCCAGCAGACAGACTAGACTGAATGAGCAGTTCTTC	CASRQTRLNEQFF
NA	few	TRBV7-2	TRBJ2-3	TGTGCCAGCAGCTTCGACTACAGATTCACAGATACGCAGTATTTT	CASSFDYRFTDTQYF
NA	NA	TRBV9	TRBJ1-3	TGTGCCAGCTCGGTTAGAGTCTCTGGAAACACCATATATTTT	CASSVRVSGNTIYF
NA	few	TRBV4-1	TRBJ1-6	TGCGCCAGCAGCCAAGTTCCCAGGTCCTATAATTCACCCCTCCACTTT	CASSQVPRSYNSPLHF
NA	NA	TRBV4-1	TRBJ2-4	TGCGCCAGCTCCTTGGGGGGCACCGACAAAAACATTCAGTACTTC	CASSLGGTDKNIQYF
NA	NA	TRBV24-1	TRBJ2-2	TGTGCCACCAGTGCCCAGAACACCGGGGAGCTGTTTTTT	CATSAQNTGELFF
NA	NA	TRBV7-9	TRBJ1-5	TGTGCCAGCGGACGGAATAGCAATCAGCCCCAGCATTTT	CASGRNSNQPQHF
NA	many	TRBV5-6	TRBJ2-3	TGTGCCAGCAGCTTCGGGGGGCGCACAGATACGCAGTATTTT	CASSFGGRTDTQYF
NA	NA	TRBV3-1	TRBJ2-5	TGTGCCAGCAGCCGAAGGGAAGAGACCCAGTACTTC	CASSRREETQYF
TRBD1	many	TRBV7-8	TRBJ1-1	TGTGCCAGCAGCTCAGGACAGGGGGGCGGTGAAGCTTTCTTT	CASSSGQGGGEAFF
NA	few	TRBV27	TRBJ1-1	TGTGCCAGCAGTTTCAGGGGTAAGGACACTGAAGCTTTCTTT	CASSFRGKDTEAFF
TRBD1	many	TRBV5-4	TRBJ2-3	TGTGCCAGCAGATACACGGGACAGGGGGCGGATACGCAGTATTTT	CASRYTGQGADTQYF
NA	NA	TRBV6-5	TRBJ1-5	TGTGCCAGCAGTTTCACCCACGGGGGAAATCAGCCCCAGCATTTT	CASSFTHGGNQPQHF
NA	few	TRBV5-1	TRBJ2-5	TGCGCCAGCAGCTTGGGCAGGAGTCAAGAGACCCAGTACTTC	CASSLGRSQETQYF
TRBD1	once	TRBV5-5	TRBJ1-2	TGTGCCAGCAGCTGGGACAGGGGGGGGTATGGCTACACCTTC	CASSWDRGGYGYTF
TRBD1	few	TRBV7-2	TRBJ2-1	TGTGCCAGCAATACCCCGGGACAGGGGTACAATGAGCAGTTCTTC	CASNTPGQGYNEQFF
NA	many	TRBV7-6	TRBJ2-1	TGTGCCAGCAGCTTGACTGCCGGTGAGCAGTTCTTC	CASSLTAGEQFF
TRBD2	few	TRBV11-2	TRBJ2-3	TGTGCCAGCAGCTCCGTGAAGGGACGGACTAGCGGGGGGCGAAAGGTGGATACGCAGTATTTT	CASSSVKGRTSGGRKVDTQYF
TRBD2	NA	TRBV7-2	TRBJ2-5	TGTGCCAGCAGCTTAGCGCTTCTAGCGGGGGGAGGTTGGGAGACCCAGTACTTC	CASSLALLAGGGWETQYF
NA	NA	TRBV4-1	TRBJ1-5	TGCGCCAGCAGCCAAACCTCAGGGGTTTATAGCAATCAGCCCCAGCATTTT	CASSQTSGVYSNQPQHF
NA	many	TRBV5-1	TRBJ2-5	TGCGCCAGCAGCACGGGACGTGACCAAGAGACCCAGTACTTC	CASSTGRDQETQYF
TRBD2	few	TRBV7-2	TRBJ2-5	TGTGCCAGCAGCGATAGCGGGGGGGGTGAGACCCAGTACTTC	CASSDSGGGETQYF
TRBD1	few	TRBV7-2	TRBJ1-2	TGTGCCAGCAGCTTATATGTTTGGAGGGGGCAGTATGGCTACACCTTC	CASSLYVWRGQYGYTF
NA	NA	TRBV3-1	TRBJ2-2	TGTGCCAGCAGCCAACAACTCGGCCTAAACACCGGGGAGCTGTTTTTT	CASSQQLGLNTGELFF
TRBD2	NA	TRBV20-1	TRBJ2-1	TGCAGCGCCAAAAGAAGGCTAGCGGGGGAACACAATGAGCAGTTCTTC	CSAKRRLAGEHNEQFF
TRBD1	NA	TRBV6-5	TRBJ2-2	TGTGCCAGCAGCAACAGGGGGCGGAACACCGGGGAGCTGTTTTTT	CASSNRGRNTGELFF
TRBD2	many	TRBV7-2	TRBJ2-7	TGTGCCAGCAGCTTACCTATAGCGGGGGTACTCTCCTACGAGCAGTACTTC	CASSLPIAGVLSYEQYF